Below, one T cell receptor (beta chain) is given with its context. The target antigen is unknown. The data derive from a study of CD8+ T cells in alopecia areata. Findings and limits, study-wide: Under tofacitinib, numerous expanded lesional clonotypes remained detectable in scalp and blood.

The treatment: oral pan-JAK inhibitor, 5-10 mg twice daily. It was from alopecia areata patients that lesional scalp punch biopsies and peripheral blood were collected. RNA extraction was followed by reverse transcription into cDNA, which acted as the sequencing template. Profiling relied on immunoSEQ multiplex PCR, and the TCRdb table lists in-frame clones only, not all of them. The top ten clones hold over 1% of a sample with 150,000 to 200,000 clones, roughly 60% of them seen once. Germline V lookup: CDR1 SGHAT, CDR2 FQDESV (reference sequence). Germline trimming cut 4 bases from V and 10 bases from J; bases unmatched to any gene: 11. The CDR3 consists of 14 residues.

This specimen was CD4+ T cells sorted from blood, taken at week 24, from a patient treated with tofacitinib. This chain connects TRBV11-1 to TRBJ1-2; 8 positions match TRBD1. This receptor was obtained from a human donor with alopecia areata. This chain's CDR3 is CASSSQALDRDYTF. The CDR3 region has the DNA TGTGCCAGCAGCTCCCAAGCTCTGGACAGGGACTACACCTTC.